These T cell receptor beta chains were read from a single sample in a study of control samples from healthy donors and cancer patients. Measured with immunoSEQ multiplex PCR; TCRdb has only the in-frame clones, and not every one. The sample shows 200,000 or so clones, roughly 94% of them seen only once. Sequenced input: blood. These receptors all stem from a man aged 50-59 years in good health. CDR3s include the opening cysteine and the closing phenylalanine or tryptophan. D genes are given only for firm matches. Rows may omit the clone size; those that give it use once, few, many or a size class.

d_call	clone_size	j_call	v_call	cdr3_aa	cdr3_nt
-	-	TRBJ2-2	TRBV28	CASSSYTGELFF	TGTGCCAGCAGTTCCTACACCGGGGAGCTGTTTTTT
-	-	TRBJ2-2	TRBV11-3	CASSLSAGELFF	TGTGCCAGCAGCTTATCCGCCGGGGAGCTGTTTTTT
TRBD1	-	TRBJ2-2	TRBV11-2	CASSSQGEVNGELFF	TGTGCCAGCAGCAGCCAGGGGGAAGTTAACGGGGAGCTGTTTTTT
-	-	TRBJ1-4	TRBV5-5	CASSSNNEKLFF	TGTGCCAGCAGCTCTAATAATGAAAAACTGTTTTTT
-	-	TRBJ2-3	TRBV27	CASGTGQISTDTQYF	TGTGCCAGCGGGACGGGACAAATTAGCACAGATACGCAGTATTTT
-	-	TRBJ2-2	TRBV5-1	CASSLVQGNTGELFF	TGCGCCAGCAGCTTGGTTCAGGGGAACACCGGGGAGCTGTTTTTT
-	once	TRBJ1-2	TRBV5-6	CASSSPGTSYGYTF	TGTGCCAGCAGCTCCCCCGGGACATCTTATGGCTACACCTTC
-	-	TRBJ1-2	TRBV7-9	CASSLVDSNYGYTF	TGTGCCAGCAGCTTAGTAGACAGTAACTATGGCTACACCTTC
-	-	TRBJ2-1	TRBV5-1	CASSLETAFSYNEQFF	TGCGCCAGCAGCTTGGAGACAGCCTTTTCCTACAATGAGCAGTTCTTC
-	-	TRBJ1-1	TRBV5-4	CASSLYVDTEAFF	TGTGCCAGCAGCCTATACGTCGACACTGAAGCTTTCTTT
TRBD1	-	TRBJ2-5	TRBV5-1	CASSTQGAQETQYF	TGCGCCAGCAGCACCCAGGGGGCCCAAGAGACCCAGTACTTC
-	-	TRBJ1-2	TRBV19	CASSIDRGFGGYTF	TGTGCCAGTAGTATAGACAGGGGATTTGGAGGCTACACCTTC
-	-	TRBJ1-1	TRBV5-1	CASSTIGGNTEAFF	TGCGCCAGCAGCACCATCGGGGGGAACACTGAAGCTTTCTTT
-	-	TRBJ1-1	TRBV11-2	CASSIRQTVAEAFF	TGTGCCAGCAGCATTAGACAGACCGTCGCTGAAGCTTTCTTT
TRBD1	-	TRBJ1-6	TRBV9	CASSTGQGRSYNSPLHF	TGTGCCAGCAGCACTGGACAGGGCAGATCCTATAATTCACCCCTCCACTTT
TRBD1	-	TRBJ1-2	TRBV6-9	CASTPAPPRQGRDYGYTF	TGTGCCAGCACCCCGGCCCCCCCCCGACAGGGGAGAGACTATGGCTACACCTTC
TRBD1	-	TRBJ2-4	TRBV19	CASSKQGSTFVAKNIQYF	TGTGCCAGTAGTAAACAGGGGTCGACCTTCGTAGCCAAAAACATTCAGTACTTC
TRBD1	-	TRBJ1-2	TRBV11-2	CASSFRTGPNYGYTF	TGTGCCAGCAGCTTCAGGACAGGTCCTAACTATGGCTACACCTTC
-	-	TRBJ2-5	TRBV19	CASSIFTVAGGAGETQYF	TGTGCCAGTAGTATTTTCACCGTAGCAGGGGGGGCCGGAGAGACCCAGTACTTC
-	-	TRBJ1-2	TRBV18	CASSPQGTNYGYTF	TGTGCCAGCTCACCACAGGGTACCAACTATGGCTACACCTTC
-	-	TRBJ2-7	TRBV2	CASSDVGGIYEQYF	TGTGCCAGCAGTGACGTAGGGGGGATCTACGAGCAGTACTTC
TRBD1	-	TRBJ2-5	TRBV24-1	CATSDPEGAGETQYF	TGTGCCACCAGTGACCCCGAGGGGGCCGGAGAGACCCAGTACTTC
-	-	TRBJ1-2	TRBV3-1/TRBV3-2	CASSQDQARRACTF	TGTGCCAGCAGCCAAGATCAGGCTCGCAGGGCGTGTACCTTC
-	-	TRBJ1-4	TRBV10-3	CAISERRQTNEKLFF	TGTGCCATCAGTGAGCGGAGGCAGACTAATGAAAAACTGTTTTTT
-	-	TRBJ2-1	TRBV28	CASRGRGGDNEQFF	TGTGCCAGCCGGGGACGGGGCGGGGACAATGAGCAGTTCTTC
-	-	TRBJ2-5	TRBV18	CASSPVNVQETQYF	TGTGCCAGCTCACCAGTGAACGTTCAAGAGACCCAGTACTTC
-	-	TRBJ2-5	TRBV5-1	CASSVQTDQETQYF	TGCGCCAGCAGCGTTCAGACAGACCAAGAGACCCAGTACTTC
-	-	TRBJ2-4	TRBV11-2	CASTVTRGRSLNIQYF	TGTGCCAGCACCGTAACCAGGGGACGCTCCCTAAACATTCAGTACTTC
TRBD2	-	TRBJ2-5	TRBV24-1	CATSDGGAWQETQYF	TGTGCCACCAGTGACGGGGGGGCCTGGCAAGAGACCCAGTACTTC
-	-	TRBJ1-2	TRBV7-2	CAGTFNYGYTF	TGTGCCGGGACATTCAACTATGGCTACACCTTC
-	-	TRBJ1-3	TRBV27	CASSFLASNTIYF	TGTGCCAGCAGTTTTTTGGCCTCCAACACCATATATTTT
-	-	TRBJ2-1	TRBV19	CASSRWAVFNEQFF	TGTGCCAGTAGTAGATGGGCTGTCTTCAATGAGCAGTTCTTC
-	-	TRBJ2-3	TRBV3-1/TRBV3-2	CASSQYMGVHTQYF	TGTGCCAGCAGCCAATATATGGGAGTCCATACGCAGTATTTT